This is a list of T cell receptor beta chains from one sample in a study of shared clonotypes between healthy human individuals. Method: immunoSEQ multiplex PCR; TCRdb's copy keeps in-frame clones and lacks some. The table records millions of clones, about 94% of them present only once. The sequencing input was naive CD8+ T cells sorted from blood. These receptors were collected from a man between 18 and 35 years old in good health. CDR3s include the opening cysteine and the closing phenylalanine or tryptophan. A D gene is named only where the DNA matches it firmly. Size values are once, few and many counts, or a class for expanded clones, and some rows have none.

D gene,clone size,V gene,J gene,CDR3 DNA,CDR3 protein
TRBD1,NA,TRBV25-1,TRBJ2-7,TGTGCCAGCAGTGATCCCCGACAGGGGGCCTCCTACGAGCAGTACTTC,CASSDPRQGASYEQYF
NA,once,TRBV27,TRBJ2-1,TGTGCCAGCAGTTTACGGAGTAGTAAGTCTGAGCAGTTCTTC,CASSLRSSKSEQFF
TRBD2,NA,TRBV11-2,TRBJ2-3,TGTGCCAGCAGCTTCTTACTAGCGGGGGATTCAGATACGCAGTATTTT,CASSFLLAGDSDTQYF
NA,NA,TRBV28,TRBJ1-5,TGTGCCAGCAGTCCGCGGACAGACTTTAGCAATCAGCCCCAGCATTTT,CASSPRTDFSNQPQHF
NA,NA,TRBV5-8,TRBJ1-3,TGTGCCAGCAGCTCAGGGGAGGAACAAATAGGAGGAAACACCATATATTTT,CASSSGEEQIGGNTIYF
TRBD2,NA,TRBV5-6,TRBJ2-1,TGTGCCAGCAGCTTGTCCTTAGCGGGACGAGACGAGTTCTTC,CASSLSLAGRDEFF
NA,once,TRBV7-2,TRBJ1-2,TGTGCCAGCAGCTCGTTGACAGGCGGGCACTATGGCTACACCTTC,CASSSLTGGHYGYTF
NA,once,TRBV4-1,TRBJ1-5,TGCGCCAGCAGCCTTACGCGGGCTCAGCCCCAGCATTTT,CASSLTRAQPQHF
NA,once,TRBV28,TRBJ1-6,TGTGCCAGCACTACGGGGGGGTACAATTCACCCCTCCACTTT,CASTTGGYNSPLHF
TRBD1,NA,TRBV11-2,TRBJ1-6,TGTGCCAGCAGCCCTCAGGGACAGGGGTATAGAACCTATAATTCACCCCTCCACTTT,CASSPQGQGYRTYNSPLHF
NA,NA,TRBV4-3,TRBJ2-2,TGCGCCAGCAGCCAGGGCGGTGAGAGCGGGCGGAACACCGGGGAGCTGTTTTTT,CASSQGGESGRNTGELFF
NA,once,TRBV10-3,TRBJ2-3,TGTGCCATCAGTGCCCAGGTGGTACGAGGTCCAACAGATACGCAGTATTTT,CAISAQVVRGPTDTQYF
NA,NA,TRBV6-1,TRBJ2-1,TGTGCCAGCAGCGGGACCTACCTCTCCTACAATGAGCAGTTCTTC,CASSGTYLSYNEQFF
NA,NA,TRBV11-2,TRBJ1-1,TGTGCCAGCAGCCCCGGGTTTGGCACTGAAGCTTTCTTT,CASSPGFGTEAFF
NA,once,TRBV14,TRBJ2-1,TGTGCCAGCAGCCAAGAGTCCGGAACCTACAATGAGCAGTTCTTC,CASSQESGTYNEQFF
NA,NA,TRBV19,TRBJ1-1,TGTGCCAGTACCTGGGGCAGCGCGAACACTGAAGCTTTCTTT,CASTWGSANTEAFF
NA,NA,TRBV7-9,TRBJ2-3,TGTGCCAGCAGCTTAGTGGATGATACGCAGTATTTT,CASSLVDDTQYF
TRBD2,NA,TRBV7-9,TRBJ2-1,TGTGCCAGCAGCCAACTAGCGGGAGGACCCTACAATGAGCAGTTCTTC,CASSQLAGGPYNEQFF
NA,NA,TRBV11-2,TRBJ2-4,TGTGCCACCGAAGGGGGGGACGGAAACATTCAGTACTTC,CATEGGDGNIQYF
NA,NA,TRBV7-9,TRBJ1-1,TGTGCCAGCAGCTCCAGGGAAAGGGGCACTGAAGCTTTCTTT,CASSSRERGTEAFF
NA,NA,TRBV27,TRBJ2-7,TGTGCCAGCAGTCCAACCGGGGTAGCAGGGTCCTACGAGCAGTACTTC,CASSPTGVAGSYEQYF
TRBD1,NA,TRBV4-3,TRBJ1-5,TGCGCCAGCAGCCAAGGGACAGGGGGGAGCAATCAGCCCCAGCATTTT,CASSQGTGGSNQPQHF
NA,NA,TRBV7-9,TRBJ2-2,TGTGCCAGCAGCCCCGCCGCGGGGAACACCGGGGAGCTGTTTTTT,CASSPAAGNTGELFF
NA,once,TRBV2,TRBJ1-5,TGTGCCAGCACGGGTAACAGCAATCAGCCCCAGCATTTT,CASTGNSNQPQHF
TRBD1,NA,TRBV5-1,TRBJ2-1,TGCGCCAGCAGCCTCGGACAGGGGGTCTACAATGAGCAGTTCTTC,CASSLGQGVYNEQFF
TRBD1,NA,TRBV27,TRBJ2-7,TGTGCCATCGGACAGGGCGAGCAGTACTTC,CAIGQGEQYF
TRBD2,once,TRBV27,TRBJ2-7,TGTGCCAGCAGTTTCCGGCTAGCGGAGGCCTACGAGCAGTACTTC,CASSFRLAEAYEQYF
NA,NA,TRBV27,TRBJ2-7,TGTGCCAGCAGTTCCACGGGACATCCCTACGAGCAGTACTTC,CASSSTGHPYEQYF
TRBD2,NA,TRBV5-1,TRBJ2-1,TGCGCCAGCAGCTCTACACTAGCGGGGGACAATGAGCAGTTCTTC,CASSSTLAGDNEQFF
NA,NA,TRBV11-2,TRBJ2-3,TGTGCCAGTGCAGGGGAGGGCACAGATACGCAGTATTTT,CASAGEGTDTQYF
TRBD1,few,TRBV30,TRBJ2-7,TGTGCCTGGAGTATTGGACAGGGCAAAAACCTCTACGAGCAGTACTTC,CAWSIGQGKNLYEQYF
NA,NA,TRBV7-9,TRBJ2-1,TGTGCCAGTTATCAGGGGAGTTATGAGAATGAGCAGTTCTTC,CASYQGSYENEQFF
TRBD2,NA,TRBV9,TRBJ2-1,TGTGCCAGCAGCGAGGGGACTAGGGCCCTCAATGAGCAGTTCTTC,CASSEGTRALNEQFF
NA,NA,TRBV9,TRBJ1-1,TGTGCCAGCAGCCCAAGGACACACGGCACTGAAGCTTTCTTT,CASSPRTHGTEAFF
NA,NA,TRBV9,TRBJ1-1,TGTGCCAGCAGCGTAGAAGGACAGACTGAAGCTTTCTTT,CASSVEGQTEAFF
NA,NA,TRBV27,TRBJ2-6,TGTGCCAGCAGTTTACAGGGGTCTGGGGCCAACGTCCTGACTTTC,CASSLQGSGANVLTF
TRBD1,once,TRBV7-9,TRBJ2-3,TGTGCCAGCAGCTCCCCAGGGGGAACGCAGTATTTT,CASSSPGGTQYF
NA,NA,TRBV7-6,TRBJ1-5,TGTGCCAGCAGCTTAGAGGGAGGGGGGTTCAATCAGCCCCAGCATTTT,CASSLEGGGFNQPQHF
NA,once,TRBV4-1,TRBJ1-5,TGCGCCAGCAGCCAAGATTCGGCTTTCTCGCCCCAGCATTTT,CASSQDSAFSPQHF
TRBD1,once,TRBV6-1,TRBJ2-1,TGTGCCAGCAGTGAGTCATCAGGACAGGCGGGTCTGTTCTTC,CASSESSGQAGLFF
TRBD1,NA,TRBV28,TRBJ1-2,TGTGCCAGCAGTCCGACCGGGGGACAGGCTTGGGGCAATGGCTACACCTTC,CASSPTGGQAWGNGYTF
NA,NA,TRBV6-6,TRBJ2-2,TGTGCCAGCATCGGCGGAGCGAACACCGGGGAGCTGTTTTTT,CASIGGANTGELFF
TRBD1,NA,TRBV11-3,TRBJ2-5,TGTGCCAGCAGCTTAGGAGGGGGCGACGAGACCCAGTACTTC,CASSLGGGDETQYF
NA,NA,TRBV5-6,TRBJ2-7,TGTGCCAGCAGCTTGGCCGGGGGGCGCGAGGGTTACGAGCAGTACTTC,CASSLAGGREGYEQYF
TRBD1,NA,TRBV7-9,TRBJ2-1,TGTGCCAGCAGCTCCGCGCAGGGGGCATACAATGAGCAGTTCTTC,CASSSAQGAYNEQFF
NA,NA,TRBV4-3,TRBJ2-1,TGCGCCAGCAGCCAAGAGGGGGGAGCCTCCTACAATGAGCAGTTCTTC,CASSQEGGASYNEQFF